Listed here is a single TCR beta chain. Its antigen is still unknown. No clone much larger than this one lies a single base away; base qualities are absent. The data derive from a study of blood T cell repertoires in COVID-19 (dated by TCRdb to the early 2020s). With regard to the full study: Samples from collaborators originated in the United States, Italy and Spain and spanned both the acute and convalescent phases of COVID-19. The material from the prospective study consisted of cDNA or gDNA derived from T cells, B-cell-depleted T cells, or PBMCs. The samples were drawn from the first 160 participants of the ongoing ImmuneRACE study and from over 950 subjects provided by 6 global collaborators. Where available, HLA class I and class II types were taken from metadata supplied by the sample provider and were not determined by assay-based typing. The dataset comprised deeply sampled blood TCRbeta repertoires from subjects exposed to, actively infected with, or recovered from COVID-19. A freely available public database, intended as a resource for researchers studying the immune response to SARS-CoV-2, is where the repertoires were released. Sample metadata almost always included a de-identified subject ID, COVID-19 status, age in years and sex.

For this chain, trimming is 3 bases at the V end and 5 bases at the J end, and the number of junction bases without a gene match is 7. The CDR3 starts with the cysteine, ends with the phenylalanine, and has 15 residues. Only the CDR3 region is kept as DNA, spanning 45 bases read in frame from base 1. CDR1 KGHSH and CDR2 LQKENI are derived from the germline V gene. Here is what the overall study found, with its caveats: Clinical and demographic metadata were provided uncurated, with the amount varying by source and participant.

TCRbeta CDR3 regions were amplified from genomic DNA by means of the immunoSEQ Assay, a bias-controlled multiplex PCR. The original pipeline was this. Nucleated cell counts per sample were estimated from amplification of reference gene primers within the assay. Sequence reads were collapsed and filtered to measure the absolute abundance of every unique TCRbeta CDR3 rearrangement. For each sample, productive Simpson clonality was calculated as the square root of Simpson's diversity index across productive rearrangements. The table comes from immuneACCESS by way of TCRdb, which keeps in-frame sequences with V and J called. Part of the clones is missing from these tables; in studies checked, under half for an unresolved V gene and the rest for unknown reasons. For V, J and clone size, that table is used; D and trimming come from the DNA. This sample holds around 270,000 clones; around 90% were observed only once. The leading ten clones occupy 2.5% to 3.5% of the sample.

In the prospective study, participants were 18 to 89 years old, resided in fewer than 25 geographic areas of the United States, and were enrolled through a virtual design. To assign participants to cohorts, the prospective study relied on clinical history that participants themselves reported in a screening survey and a study questionnaire. Exposed participants were defined as having been in contact with someone with a PCR-confirmed or clinician-diagnosed COVID-19 case within 2 weeks of study entry. Each participant in the prospective study had whole blood, serum and a nasopharyngeal or oropharyngeal swab collected by mobile phlebotomists. Participants in the prospective study had the option to provide additional blood draws and questionnaires over a roughly 2-month period. Before DNA extraction, prospective study blood samples were shipped either frozen or at room temperature.

The sequencing input was PBMCs or T cells enriched from blood (not recorded which). The chain employs TRBV18 and TRBJ1-1, and 9 bases in between align with TRBD1. The TCR comes from a woman aged 40 to 50 who had been exposed to COVID-19. The sequence in DNA is TGTGCCAGCTCACCCTACCGGACAGGGGTTACTGAAGCTTTCTTT. Its translation reads: CASSPYRTGVTEAFF.